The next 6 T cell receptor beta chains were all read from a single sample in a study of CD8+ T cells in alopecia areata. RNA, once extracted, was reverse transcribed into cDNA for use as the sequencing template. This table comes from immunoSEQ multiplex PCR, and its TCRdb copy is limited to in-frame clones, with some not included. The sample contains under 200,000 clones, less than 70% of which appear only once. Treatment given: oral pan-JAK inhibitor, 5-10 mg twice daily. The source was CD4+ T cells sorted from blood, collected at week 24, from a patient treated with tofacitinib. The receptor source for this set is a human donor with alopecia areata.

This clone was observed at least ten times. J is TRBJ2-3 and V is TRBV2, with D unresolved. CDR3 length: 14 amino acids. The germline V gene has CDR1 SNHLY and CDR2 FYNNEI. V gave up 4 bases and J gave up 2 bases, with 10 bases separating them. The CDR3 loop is CASSVMGITDTQYF. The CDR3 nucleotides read TGTGCCAGCAGTGTGATGGGGATCACAGATACGCAGTATTTT.

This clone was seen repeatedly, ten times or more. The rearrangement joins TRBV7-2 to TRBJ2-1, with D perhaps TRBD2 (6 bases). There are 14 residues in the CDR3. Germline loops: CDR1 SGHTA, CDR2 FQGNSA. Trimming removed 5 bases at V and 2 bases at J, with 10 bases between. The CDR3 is CASSPGEAYNEQFF. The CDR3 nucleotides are TGTGCCAGCAGCCCGGGGGAGGCCTACAATGAGCAGTTCTTC.

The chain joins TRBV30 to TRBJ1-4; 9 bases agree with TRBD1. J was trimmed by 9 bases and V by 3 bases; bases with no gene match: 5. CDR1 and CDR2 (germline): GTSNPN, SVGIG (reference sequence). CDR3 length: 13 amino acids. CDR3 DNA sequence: TGTGCCTGGAGCGCAGACAGGGGGAAAAAACTGTTTTTT. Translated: CAWSADRGKKLFF. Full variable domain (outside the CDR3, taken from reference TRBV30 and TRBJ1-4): SQTIHQWPATLVQPVGSPLSLECTVEGTSNPNLYWYRQAAGRGLQLLFYSVGIGQISSEVPQNLSASRPQDRQFILSSKKLLLSDSGFYLCAWSADRGKKLFFGSGTQLSVL.

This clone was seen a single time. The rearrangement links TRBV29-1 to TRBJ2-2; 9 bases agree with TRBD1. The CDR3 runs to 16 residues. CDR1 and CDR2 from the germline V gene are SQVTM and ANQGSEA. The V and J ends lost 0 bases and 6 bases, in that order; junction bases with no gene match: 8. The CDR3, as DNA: TGCAGCGTTGAAGATGGAACAGGGGGCACCGCCGGGGAGCTGTTTTTT. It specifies CSVEDGTGGTAGELFF.

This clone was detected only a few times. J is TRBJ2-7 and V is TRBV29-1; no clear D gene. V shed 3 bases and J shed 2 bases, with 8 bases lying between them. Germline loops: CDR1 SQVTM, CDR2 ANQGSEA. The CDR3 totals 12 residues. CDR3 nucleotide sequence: TGCAGCGTTGAGACAACTACCTACGAGCAGTACTTC. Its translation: CSVETTTYEQYF.

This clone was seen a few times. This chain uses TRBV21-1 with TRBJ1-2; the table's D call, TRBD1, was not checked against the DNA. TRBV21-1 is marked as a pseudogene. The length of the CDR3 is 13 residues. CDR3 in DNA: TGTGCCAGCAGCACCAAGGGGTTATATGGCTACACCTTC. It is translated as CASSTKGLYGYTF.